Sequencing of this TCR beta chain was carried out in a study of cytomegalovirus exposure and HLA in healthy donors. Study-wide points: The study labeled 150 to 200 TCR beta chains cytomegalovirus-associated.

Vbeta (60) and Jbeta (13) primers were used in the PCR. Some clones are missing from TCRdb's copy, which holds only in-frame ones; the method was immunoSEQ multiplex PCR. The sample yields 140,000 to 150,000 clones, 75% to 90% seen once. Points on this clone: Its antigen is as yet unknown.

Sequencing was performed on PBMCs. This TCR was recovered from a man aged 40-49 years in good health and CMV-seronegative.

CDR3 bases: TGTGCCAGCCGACAGGTGATGGCCAATGAGCAGTTCTTC. Translation: CASRQVMANEQFF. The V gene is TRBV2, the J gene TRBJ2-1; maybe TRBD1 (6 bases). The V and J ends lost 8 bases and 6 bases respectively, with 14 bases between them. CDR3 length: 13 residues. The germline gives CDR1 SNHLY, CDR2 FYNNEI.